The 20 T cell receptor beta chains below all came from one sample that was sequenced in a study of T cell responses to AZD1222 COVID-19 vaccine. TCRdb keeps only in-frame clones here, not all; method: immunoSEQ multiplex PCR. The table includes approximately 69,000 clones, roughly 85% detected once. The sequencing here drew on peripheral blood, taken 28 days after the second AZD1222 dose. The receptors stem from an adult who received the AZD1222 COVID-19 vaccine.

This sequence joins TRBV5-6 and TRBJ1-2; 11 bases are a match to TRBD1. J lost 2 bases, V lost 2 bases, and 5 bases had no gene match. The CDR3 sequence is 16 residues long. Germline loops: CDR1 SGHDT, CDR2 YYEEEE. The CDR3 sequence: CASSFTGTGGNYGYTF. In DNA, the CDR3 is TGTGCCAGCAGCTTTACCGGGACAGGGGGGAACTATGGCTACACCTTC.

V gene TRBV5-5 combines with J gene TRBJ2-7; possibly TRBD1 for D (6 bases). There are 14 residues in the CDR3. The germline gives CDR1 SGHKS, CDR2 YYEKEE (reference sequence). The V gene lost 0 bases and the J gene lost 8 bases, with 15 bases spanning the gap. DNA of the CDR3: TGTGCCAGCAGCTTGGACAGGGTATTACTCCAGCAGTACTTC. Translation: CASSLDRVLLQQYF.

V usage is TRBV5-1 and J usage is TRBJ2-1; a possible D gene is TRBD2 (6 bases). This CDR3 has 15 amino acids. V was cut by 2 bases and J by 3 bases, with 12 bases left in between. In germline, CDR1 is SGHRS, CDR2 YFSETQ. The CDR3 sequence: CASSFGGIGYNEQFF. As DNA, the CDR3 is TGCGCCAGCAGCTTTGGCGGGATAGGCTACAATGAGCAGTTCTTC.

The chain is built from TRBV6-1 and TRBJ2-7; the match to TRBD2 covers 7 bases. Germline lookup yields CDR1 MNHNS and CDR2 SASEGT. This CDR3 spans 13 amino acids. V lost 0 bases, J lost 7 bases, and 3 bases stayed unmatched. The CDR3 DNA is TGTGCCAGCAGTGAAGCGGGGGGGAGGGAGCAGTACTTC. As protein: CASSEAGGREQYF.

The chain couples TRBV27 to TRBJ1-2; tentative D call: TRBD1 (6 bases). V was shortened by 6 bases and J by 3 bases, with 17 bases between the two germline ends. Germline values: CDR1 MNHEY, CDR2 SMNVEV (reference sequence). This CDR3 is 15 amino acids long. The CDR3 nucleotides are TGTGCCAGCAGCCCGAGGGCCGGGGGCGACTATGGCTACACCTTC. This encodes CASSPRAGGDYGYTF.

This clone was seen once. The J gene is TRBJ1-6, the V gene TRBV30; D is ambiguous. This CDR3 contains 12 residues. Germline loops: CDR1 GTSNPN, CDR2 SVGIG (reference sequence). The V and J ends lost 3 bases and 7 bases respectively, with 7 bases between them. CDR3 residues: CAWSRTNSPLHF. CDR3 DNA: TGTGCCTGGAGCAGGACCAATTCACCCCTCCACTTT.

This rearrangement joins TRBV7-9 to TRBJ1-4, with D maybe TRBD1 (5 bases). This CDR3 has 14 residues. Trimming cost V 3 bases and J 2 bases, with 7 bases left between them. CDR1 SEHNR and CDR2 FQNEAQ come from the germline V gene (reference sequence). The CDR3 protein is CASSFRATNEKLFF. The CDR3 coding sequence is TGTGCCAGCAGCTTCAGGGCGACTAATGAAAAACTGTTTTTT. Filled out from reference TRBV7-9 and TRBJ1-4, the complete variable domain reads DTGVSQNPRHKITKRGQNVTFRCDPISEHNRLYWYRQTLGQGPEFLTYFQNEAQLEKSRLLSDRFSAERPKGSFSTLEIQRTEQGDSAMYLCASSFRATNEKLFFGSGTQLSVL.

CDR3 in amino acids: CASGFQASRGYTF. The DNA of the CDR3 is TGTGCTAGTGGTTTTCAGGCGTCAAGGGGCTACACCTTC. The rearrangement joins TRBV12-5 to TRBJ1-2; D is ambiguous. Germline CDR1 is LGHNT and CDR2 is FRNRAP. V was pared by 3 bases and J by 8 bases, with 13 bases between. This CDR3 contains 13 residues.

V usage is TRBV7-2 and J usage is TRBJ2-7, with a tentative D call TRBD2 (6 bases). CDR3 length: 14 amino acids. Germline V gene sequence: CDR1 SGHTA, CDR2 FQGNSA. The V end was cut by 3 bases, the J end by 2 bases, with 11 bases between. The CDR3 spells CASSLGGPPYEQYF. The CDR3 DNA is TGTGCCAGCAGCTTGGGGGGTCCCCCCTACGAGCAGTACTTC.

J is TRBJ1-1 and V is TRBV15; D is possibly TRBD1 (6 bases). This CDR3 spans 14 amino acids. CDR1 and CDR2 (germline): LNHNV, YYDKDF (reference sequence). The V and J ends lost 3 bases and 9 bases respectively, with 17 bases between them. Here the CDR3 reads CATSRVQTGPQAFF. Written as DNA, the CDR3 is TGTGCCACCAGCAGGGTCCAAACAGGGCCCCAAGCTTTCTTT. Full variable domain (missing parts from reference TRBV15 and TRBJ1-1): DAMVIQNPRYQVTQFGKPVTLSCSQTLNHNVMYWYQQKSSQAPKLLFHYYDKDFNNEADTPDNFQSRRPNTSFCFLDIRSPGLGDTAMYLCATSRVQTGPQAFFGQGTRLTVV.

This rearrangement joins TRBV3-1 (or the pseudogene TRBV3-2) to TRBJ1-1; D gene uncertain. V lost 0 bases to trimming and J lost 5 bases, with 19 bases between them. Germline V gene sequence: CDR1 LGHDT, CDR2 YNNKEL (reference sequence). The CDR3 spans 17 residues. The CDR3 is CASSQEGGIPRVTEAFF. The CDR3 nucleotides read TGTGCCAGCAGCCAAGAGGGCGGGATTCCAAGGGTTACTGAAGCTTTCTTT.

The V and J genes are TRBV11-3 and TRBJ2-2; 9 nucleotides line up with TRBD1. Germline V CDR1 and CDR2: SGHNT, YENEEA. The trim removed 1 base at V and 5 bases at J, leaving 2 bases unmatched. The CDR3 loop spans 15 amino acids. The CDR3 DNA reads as TGTGCCAGCAGCTTAGCCGGGACAGGGACCGGGGAGCTGTTTTTT. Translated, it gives CASSLAGTGTGELFF.

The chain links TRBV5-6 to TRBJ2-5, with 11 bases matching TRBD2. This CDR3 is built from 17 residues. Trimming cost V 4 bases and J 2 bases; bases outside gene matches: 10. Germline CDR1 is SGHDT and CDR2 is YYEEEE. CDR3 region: CASSVGLAGGNQETQYF. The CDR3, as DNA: TGTGCCAGCAGCGTCGGACTAGCGGGCGGCAATCAAGAGACCCAGTACTTC. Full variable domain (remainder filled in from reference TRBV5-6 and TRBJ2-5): DAGVTQSPTHLIKTRGQQVTLRCSPKSGHDTVSWYQQALGQGPQFIFQYYEEEERQRGNFPDRFSGHQFPNYSSELNVNALLLGDSALYLCASSVGLAGGNQETQYFGPGTRLLVL.

DNA of the CDR3: TGTGCCAGCATCGGGGCGGGGCAGCCCTATAACTATGGCTACACCTTC. It encodes CASIGAGQPYNYGYTF. This chain connects TRBV7-9 to TRBJ1-2; D might be TRBD1 (5 bases). Germline V CDR1 and CDR2: SEHNR, FQNEAQ (reference sequence). Trimming pared 7 bases from V and 1 base from J, leaving 19 bases between. The CDR3 spans 16 residues.

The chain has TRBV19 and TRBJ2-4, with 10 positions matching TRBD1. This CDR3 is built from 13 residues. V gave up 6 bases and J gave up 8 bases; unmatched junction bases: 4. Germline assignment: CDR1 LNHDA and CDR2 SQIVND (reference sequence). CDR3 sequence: CASSDRGLDIQYF. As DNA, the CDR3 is TGTGCCAGTAGCGACAGGGGGCTTGACATTCAGTACTTC.

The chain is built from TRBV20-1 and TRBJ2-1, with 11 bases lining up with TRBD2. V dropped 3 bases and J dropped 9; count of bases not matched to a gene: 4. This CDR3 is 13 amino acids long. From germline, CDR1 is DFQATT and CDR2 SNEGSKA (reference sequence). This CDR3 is CSASSGRVSEQFF. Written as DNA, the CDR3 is TGCAGTGCTAGTAGCGGGAGGGTATCTGAGCAGTTCTTC.

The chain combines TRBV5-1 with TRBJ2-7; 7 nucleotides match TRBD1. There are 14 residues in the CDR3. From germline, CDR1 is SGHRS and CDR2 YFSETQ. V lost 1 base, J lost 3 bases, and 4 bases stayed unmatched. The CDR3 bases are TGCGCCAGCAGCTTGTCGCCAGGGGGCTACGAGCAGTACTTC. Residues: CASSLSPGGYEQYF.

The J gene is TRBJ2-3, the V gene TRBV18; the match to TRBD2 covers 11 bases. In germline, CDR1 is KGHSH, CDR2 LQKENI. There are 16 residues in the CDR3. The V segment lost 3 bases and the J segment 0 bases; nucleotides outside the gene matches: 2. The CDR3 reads CASSPLAGGSTDTQYF. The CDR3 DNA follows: TGTGCCAGCTCACCCTTAGCGGGAGGGAGCACAGATACGCAGTATTTT.

The CDR3 protein is CASSAGSYEQYF. The CDR3 DNA reads TGCGCCAGCAGTGCAGGATCCTACGAGCAGTACTTC. V usage is TRBV10-1 and J usage is TRBJ2-7; D call uncertain. This CDR3 is 12 amino acids long. The V end lost 4 bases, the J end lost 1 base, and 5 bases lay between the germline ends. Germline V gene data show CDR1 as WNHNN and CDR2 as SYGVQD (reference sequence).

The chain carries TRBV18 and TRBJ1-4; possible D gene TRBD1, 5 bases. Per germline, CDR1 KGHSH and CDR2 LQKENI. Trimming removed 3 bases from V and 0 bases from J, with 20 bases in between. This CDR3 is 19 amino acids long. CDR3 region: CASSPFRDNWVATNEKLFF. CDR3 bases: TGTGCCAGCTCACCCTTCAGGGATAATTGGGTCGCAACTAATGAAAAACTGTTTTTT.